The 21 T cell receptor beta chains given below trace back to one sample, sequenced in a study of cytomegalovirus exposure and HLA in healthy donors. PCR involved 60 Vbeta and 13 Jbeta primers. Using immunoSEQ multiplex PCR, the repertoire was profiled, and TCRdb retains in-frame clones only, with some absent. The sample carries 100,000 to 150,000 clones, around four fifths recorded once. Material for sequencing was PBMCs. These receptors all come from a woman aged 45-65 years in good health and CMV-seropositive.

This sequence joins TRBV30 and TRBJ2-4, with a weak D call TRBD1 (5 bases). Germline V lookup: CDR1 GTSNPN, CDR2 SVGIG (reference sequence). The CDR3 spans 12 residues. The germline V and J ends were trimmed by 4 bases and 1 base, with 5 bases remaining between them. CDR3 sequence reads: CAWNRAKNIQYF. Written as DNA, the CDR3 is TGTGCCTGGAACAGGGCCAAAAACATTCAGTACTTC.

Turning to this clone: An end of the junction does not agree with germline; a read error may underlie this. V usage is TRBV28 and J usage is TRBJ2-4; 7 bases are a match to TRBD2. CDR3 length: 16 residues. Germline CDR1 reads MDHEN; CDR2 reads SYDVKM. CDR3 amino acids: CASTAVGGRAKNSQYF. Here the CDR3 DNA reads TGTGCCAGCACCGCTGTTGGAGGGAGGGCCAAAAACAGTCAGTACTTC.

The V gene is TRBV7-2, the J gene TRBJ1-6, with 9 bases aligning to TRBD1. The V gene's germline CDR1 is SGHTA and CDR2 FQGNSA. After removal of 5 bases from V and 9 bases from J, the junction contained 8 bases not matched to a gene. CDR3 length: 15 amino acids. CDR3 DNA sequence: TGTGCCAGCAGCCCAGGACAGGGGATGAGTTCACCCCTCCACTTT. It specifies CASSPGQGMSSPLHF.

This sequence joins TRBV7-2 and TRBJ2-1; D remains unclear. The germline CDR1 and CDR2 sequences are SGHTA and FQGNSA. The CDR3 loop spans 14 amino acids. V dropped 4 bases and J dropped 0 bases, with 7 bases sitting between them. The CDR3 DNA follows: TGTGCCAGCAGCTCCTCTAGCTCCTACAATGAGCAGTTCTTC. Translation: CASSSSSSYNEQFF. The full variable domain, with the rest looked up from reference TRBV7-2 and TRBJ2-1, is GAGVSQSPSNKVTEKGKDVELRCDPISGHTALYWYRQSLGQGLEFLIYFQGNSAPDKSGLPSDRFSAERTGGSVSTLTIQRTQQEDSAVYLCASSSSSSYNEQFFGPGTRLTVL.

The CDR3, as DNA: TGTGCCATCGGGTCCCTGGGGGGCTACAATGAGCAGTTCTTC. This gives the protein CAIGSLGGYNEQFF. The chain is built from TRBV10-3 and TRBJ2-1, with a possible D match to TRBD2 (6 bases). Germline CDR1 reads ENHRY; CDR2 reads SYGVKD. The CDR3 has 14 amino acids. V shed 8 bases and J shed 3 bases, with 14 bases lying between them.

The rearrangement links TRBV7-9 to TRBJ1-1; no firm D call. The germline V gene encodes CDR1 SEHNR and CDR2 FQNEAQ (reference sequence). There are 13 residues in the CDR3. V lost 2 bases and J 3 bases, leaving 7 bases between the germline ends. DNA of the CDR3: TGTGCCAGCAGCTTAATGGGAGACACTGAAGCTTTCTTT. This translates into CASSLMGDTEAFF. The whole variable domain, remainder taken from reference TRBV7-9 and TRBJ1-1, is DTGVSQNPRHKITKRGQNVTFRCDPISEHNRLYWYRQTLGQGPEFLTYFQNEAQLEKSRLLSDRFSAERPKGSFSTLEIQRTEQGDSAMYLCASSLMGDTEAFFGQGTRLTVV.

The V gene is TRBV6-6, the J gene TRBJ2-2; TRBD1 is a possible D gene (6 bases). The V gene's germline CDR1 is MNHNY and CDR2 SVGAGI (reference sequence). The CDR3 runs 13 residues. Trimming cost V 5 bases and J 5 bases, with 9 bases left between them. The CDR3 spells CASSGQRTGELFF. In DNA, the CDR3 is TGTGCCAGCAGTGGACAGCGAACCGGGGAGCTGTTTTTT.

The chain is built from TRBV5-1 and TRBJ2-5; possibly TRBD1 for D (5 bases). The end of the DNA aligns better with TRBJ2-7, so the J call may be wrong. This CDR3 is 14 amino acids long. The germline CDR1 and CDR2 sequences are SGHRS and YFSETQ. CDR3 coding DNA: TGCGCCAGCAGCTTGGTGGGCAGGGTGGACGAGCAGTACTTC. Protein sequence: CASSLVGRVDEQYF.

Here the CDR3 reads CASSLGGTGELFF. DNA for the CDR3: TGTGCCAGCAGCTTGGGGGGGACCGGGGAGCTGTTTTTT. This chain links TRBV7-9 with TRBJ2-2; 7 bases are a match to TRBD2. The CDR3 has 13 amino acids. Losses at the gene ends were 3 bases for V and 5 bases for J; bases not matched to a gene: 0. Germline V lookup: CDR1 SEHNR, CDR2 FQNEAQ (reference sequence).

The chain recombines TRBV10-3 with TRBJ2-1; 9 bases agree with TRBD2. Germline lookup yields CDR1 ENHRY and CDR2 SYGVKD. V gave up 4 bases and J gave up 1 base; unmatched junction bases: 8. The CDR3 totals 17 residues. The CDR3 here is CAISGSPGLASYNEQFF. CDR3 nucleotides: TGTGCCATCAGTGGATCCCCGGGACTAGCATCCTACAATGAGCAGTTCTTC.

V and J are TRBV5-8 and TRBJ2-5; a possible D gene is TRBD2 (6 bases). V was shortened by 0 bases and J by 2 bases, with 14 bases between the two germline ends. The CDR3 is 16 amino acids. The germline CDR1 and CDR2 sequences are SGHTS and YDEGEE. CDR3 sequence (DNA): TGTGCCAGCAGCTTGGGGGGGACTTTCCCGCAAGAGACCCAGTACTTC. Its protein is CASSLGGTFPQETQYF.

The gene calls are TRBV7-9 and TRBJ1-4, with D unclear. Germline lookup yields CDR1 SEHNR and CDR2 FQNEAQ (reference sequence). V was shortened by 2 bases and J by 7 bases, with 8 bases between the two germline ends. This CDR3 is 13 amino acids long. The DNA of the CDR3 is TGTGCCAGCAGCTTAAGCGCCCGTGAAAAACTGTTTTTT. Its translation: CASSLSAREKLFF.

The gene calls are TRBV29-1 and TRBJ1-4; D gene uncertain. Trimming left V 6 bases short and J 2 bases short, with 10 bases between. The germline V gene has CDR1 SQVTM and CDR2 ANQGSEA. The CDR3 runs 13 residues. DNA of the CDR3: TGCAGCGTCCGAAGGCGGACTAATGAAAAACTGTTTTTT. Encoded protein: CSVRRRTNEKLFF.

The chain joins TRBV5-1 to TRBJ2-7; TRBD2 matches 7 bases. The V segment lost 0 bases and the J segment 7 bases; nucleotides outside the gene matches: 13. The CDR3 loop spans 16 amino acids. CDR1 is SGHRS, CDR2 YFSETQ, per germline. The chain's CDR3 is CASSLVEGPGLREQYF. The CDR3 DNA reads TGCGCCAGCAGCTTGGTAGAGGGGCCGGGACTACGGGAGCAGTACTTC.

The rearrangement joins TRBV5-6 to TRBJ2-6; the D gene is possibly TRBD1 (6 bases). The CDR3 has 17 residues. With 5 bases removed from V and 0 bases from J, the gap between germline ends came to 15 bases. CDR1 is SGHDT and CDR2 is YYEEEE in the germline V gene. CDR3 sequence: CASREQGLTSGANVLTF. DNA for the CDR3: TGTGCCAGCAGAGAACAGGGCCTAACCTCTGGGGCCAACGTCCTGACTTTC.

This chain links TRBV28 with TRBJ1-5, with D unresolved. The CDR3 length is 17 residues. Germline V gene data show CDR1 as MDHEN and CDR2 as SYDVKM. V gave up 5 bases and J gave up 5 bases, with 22 bases separating them. The CDR3 DNA is TGTGCCAGCAGTCGATCCGCCGGGTCTCACATGGATCAGCCCCAGCATTTT. It specifies CASSRSAGSHMDQPQHF.

The J gene is TRBJ1-5, the V gene TRBV7-2, with a possible D match to TRBD1 (5 bases). V was cut by 4 bases and J by 5 bases, with 15 bases left in between. The CDR3 runs to 15 residues. The germline gives CDR1 SGHTA, CDR2 FQGNSA. The CDR3 region is CASSSRDLGDQPQHF. As DNA, the CDR3 is TGTGCCAGCAGCTCACGAGACCTAGGGGATCAGCCCCAGCATTTT. The full variable domain, rest sourced from reference TRBV7-2 and TRBJ1-5, is GAGVSQSPSNKVTEKGKDVELRCDPISGHTALYWYRQSLGQGLEFLIYFQGNSAPDKSGLPSDRFSAERTGGSVSTLTIQRTQQEDSAVYLCASSSRDLGDQPQHFGDGTRLSIL.

This sequence joins TRBV29-1 and TRBJ1-5; 9 bases are a match to TRBD1. From germline, CDR1 is SQVTM and CDR2 ANQGSEA. V was pared by 4 bases and J by 5 bases, with 12 bases of the junction left unmatched. This CDR3 has 16 residues. The CDR3 DNA follows: TGCAGCGTTGTAGTTACCGGGACAGGGCAAGATCAGCCCCAGCATTTT. As protein: CSVVVTGTGQDQPQHF.

This clone was seen once. V gene TRBV29-1 combines with J gene TRBJ2-1, with 13 bases fitting TRBD2. This CDR3 has 13 residues. Germline V lookup: CDR1 SQVTM, CDR2 ANQGSEA. V lost 6 bases, J lost 7 bases, and 3 bases stayed unmatched. The chain's CDR3 is CSVLLAGGNEQFF. For the CDR3, the DNA is TGCAGCGTCCTACTAGCGGGAGGGAATGAGCAGTTCTTC.

This chain uses TRBV12-5 with TRBJ1-5; D remains unclear. CDR1 and CDR2 (germline): LGHNT, FRNRAP. The CDR3 runs 13 residues. The V end was cut by 7 bases, the J end by 2 bases, with 9 bases between. The CDR3 nucleotides read TGTGCTAGTGCCGGGTCCGGCAATCAGCCCCAGCATTTT. Protein sequence: CASAGSGNQPQHF.

In its sample, this clone was seen a few times. The CDR3 DNA is TGTGCCAGCAGCCAAGTTACCGGTCTCACCGGGGAGCTGTTTTTT. This sequence encodes CASSQVTGLTGELFF. The chain links TRBV4-2 to TRBJ2-2; D is unclear. The germline gives CDR1 LGHNA, CDR2 YNFKEQ. The CDR3 consists of 15 residues. V shed 1 base and J shed 4 bases, with 10 bases lying between them.